This T cell receptor beta chain was sequenced in a study of T cells in Graves' hyperthyroidism and ophthalmopathy. From RNA transcripts, TCR beta CDR3 regions were amplified. HTBI primers were the set used in a first-round RT-PCR of the TCR CDR3. TCRdb reprocessed the multiplex PCR reads with MiXCR, giving one entry per CDR3 protein. This sample has hundreds of thousands of distinct CDR3 sequences, with about 43% found just once. Trimming at V came to 7 bases and at J to 3 bases, leaving 10 bases not matched to a gene. Germline CDR1 and CDR2: SGHTA and FQGNSA. The CDR3 contains 15 residues. This clonotype was seen many times.

V usage is TRBV7-2 and J usage is TRBJ2-7, with 9 bases lining up with TRBD2. This clonotype originated in a woman aged 18 to 35 with Graves' hyperthyroidism. Source material: peripheral blood or thyroid tissue (not recorded which). The CDR3 coding sequence is TGTGCCAGCAACCCCTCGGGCGGGGGGGACTACGAGCAGTACTTC. Encoded protein: CASNPSGGGDYEQYF.